The 28 T cell receptor beta chains in this list originate from one sample, sequenced in a study of type 1 and type 2 diabetes patients. Amplification started from genomic DNA. Amplification of the beta chain CDR3 used 30 forward and 13 reverse multiplex primers. TCRdb redid the calling of the multiplex PCR reads with MiXCR, one entry per CDR3 protein. The table has 250,000 to 300,000 distinct CDR3 sequences, 47% seen once. Sample: peripheral blood mononuclear cells (PBMCs). The receptor set was obtained from a man aged 18-30 years with type 2 diabetes.

This clonotype was seen a few times. The rearrangement links TRBV19 to TRBJ1-1; a possible D gene is TRBD1 (6 bases). There are 12 residues in the CDR3. Germline assignment: CDR1 LNHDA and CDR2 SQIVND (reference sequence). The V end was cut by 10 bases, the J end by 8 bases, with 17 bases between. The CDR3 spells CATRDIGMEAFF. As DNA, the CDR3 is TGTGCCACCCGGGACATTGGGATGGAAGCTTTCTTT.

The rearrangement links TRBV3-1 to TRBJ2-5; D gene unclear. The germline V and J ends were trimmed by 1 base and 5 bases, with 11 bases remaining between them. Germline lookup yields CDR1 LGHDT and CDR2 YNNKEL (reference sequence). The CDR3 loop spans 14 amino acids. Written as DNA, the CDR3 is TGTGCCAGCAGCCAAGCCCTAGGTGGGGAGACCCAGTACTTC. Amino acid sequence: CASSQALGGETQYF.

The chain combines TRBV20-1 with TRBJ1-5; 7 bases align to TRBD1. J was trimmed by 2 bases and V by 2 bases; bases with no gene match: 18. The CDR3 has 19 amino acids. Germline V gene lookup returns CDR1 DFQATT and CDR2 SNEGSKA (reference sequence). CDR3 nucleotides: TGCAGTGCTAGAAAAAGGGAAGTGACAGGGAGGGATGGCAATCAGCCCCAGCATTTT. Translated: CSARKREVTGRDGNQPQHF.

This clonotype was observed a few times. This chain joins TRBV28 and TRBJ1-1; D call uncertain. CDR3 length: 12 amino acids. The germline V gene encodes CDR1 MDHEN and CDR2 SYDVKM. V shed 7 bases and J shed 8 bases, with 14 bases lying between them. This CDR3 is CASNPNSAEAFF. DNA for the CDR3: TGTGCCAGCAACCCTAACAGTGCCGAAGCTTTCTTT.

In DNA form, the CDR3 reads TGTGCCAGCAAAACACTCGCACTAGAAGCTTTCTTT. Protein: CASKTLALEAFF. This chain joins TRBV11-1 and TRBJ1-1; unclear D gene. CDR3 length equals 12 residues. V gave up 7 bases and J gave up 8 bases, with 14 bases separating them. Looked up from germline, CDR1 is SGHAT and CDR2 is FQDESV (reference sequence).

The DNA for the CDR3 is TGCAGCGTTGAAAGGGTAGGGGAGAGGGTTAACAATGAGCAGTTCTTC. Its protein is CSVERVGERVNNEQFF. The V and J genes are TRBV29-1 and TRBJ2-1; TRBD1 or TRBD2 may be the D gene (5 bases each). This CDR3 spans 16 amino acids. The V gene lost 2 bases and the J gene lost 5 bases, with 19 bases spanning the gap. CDR1 and CDR2 from the germline V gene are SQVTM and ANQGSEA.

This clonotype was recorded at least ten times. The gene calls are TRBV6-6 and TRBJ2-7; D might be TRBD2 (5 bases). Germline CDR1 is MNHNY and CDR2 is SVGAGI (reference sequence). Trimming left V 4 bases short and J 3 bases short, with 10 bases between. The CDR3 sequence is 13 residues long. Here the CDR3 reads CASSFGGLYEQYF. The CDR3, as DNA: TGTGCCAGCAGTTTCGGCGGACTCTACGAGCAGTACTTC.

The genes are TRBV6-2 or TRBV6-3 and TRBJ2-5; TRBD2 is a possible D gene (5 bases). This CDR3 contains 16 residues. The germline V gene has CDR1 MNHEY and CDR2 SVGEGT. V was trimmed by 7 bases and J by 5 bases, leaving 23 bases between them. The CDR3 reads CASTPSQRLRRETQYF. The CDR3 DNA reads as TGTGCCAGCACTCCCTCGCAGCGGCTCCGAAGGGAGACCCAGTACTTC.

The chain carries TRBV7-3 and TRBJ2-2; 9 bases agree with TRBD1. J was trimmed by 5 bases and V by 3 bases; bases with no gene match: 4. Germline CDR1 and CDR2: SGHTA and FQGTGA. The CDR3 has 15 amino acids. CDR3 bases: TGTGCCAGCAGCTTGGGGACAGGGATTACCGGGGAGCTGTTTTTT. Translating gives CASSLGTGITGELFF.

This clonotype has at least ten counts. The CDR3 sequence is CASSDQGDEQYF. For the CDR3, the DNA is TGTGCCAGCAGCGACCAGGGGGACGAGCAGTACTTC. The J gene is TRBJ2-7, the V gene TRBV2, with 7 bases fitting TRBD1. V shed 6 bases and J 5 bases; nucleotides not matched to a gene: 4. CDR1 is SNHLY, CDR2 FYNNEI, per germline. The CDR3 has 12 residues.

The V and J genes are TRBV6-6 and TRBJ2-3; weak D call: TRBD2 (6 bases). V lost 8 bases and J 0 bases, leaving 18 bases between the germline ends. Germline loops: CDR1 MNHNY, CDR2 SVGAGI (reference sequence). The CDR3 length is 16 residues. CDR3 loop: CASGVNPGTSTDTQYF. The CDR3, as DNA: TGTGCCAGCGGGGTCAATCCCGGGACTAGCACAGATACGCAGTATTTT.

This chain connects TRBV10-3 to TRBJ2-3, with a weak D call TRBD1 (5 bases). CDR1 is ENHRY, CDR2 SYGVKD, per germline. Trimming removed 2 bases from V and 4 bases from J, with 10 bases in between. The CDR3 runs to 14 residues. The CDR3 protein is CAISERGDADTQYF. The CDR3 DNA sequence: TGTGCCATCAGTGAGAGGGGTGATGCAGATACGCAGTATTTT.

V usage is TRBV19 and J usage is TRBJ2-5; TRBD1 agrees at 7 bases. CDR3 length: 15 residues. Germline V CDR1 and CDR2: LNHDA, SQIVND (reference sequence). The junction had 12 bases not matched to a gene; V was cut back by 5 bases and J by 6 bases. In DNA, the CDR3 is TGTGCCAGTAGTCCCGCGACAGGGCCGGGAAAGACCCAGTACTTC. This gives the protein CASSPATGPGKTQYF.

The CDR3 spells CASSPDGGGNVWPQHF. CDR3 nucleotide sequence: TGTGCCAGCAGTCCTGACGGAGGTGGGAACGTTTGGCCCCAGCATTTT. This chain joins TRBV12-3 or TRBV12-4 and TRBJ1-5; unclear D gene. CDR3 length equals 16 residues. Trimming removed 5 bases from V and 9 bases from J, with 23 bases in between.

This clonotype was seen ten or more times. The V and J genes are TRBV2 and TRBJ2-5; D is perhaps TRBD1 (6 bases). V was clipped by 8 bases and J by 3 bases, with 13 bases between them. Germline-derived CDR1 and CDR2 are SNHLY and FYNNEI. CDR3 length: 13 residues. The CDR3 nucleotides read TGTGCCAGCTGTCGGACAGCCAAAGAGACCCAGTACTTC. Translation: CASCRTAKETQYF.

V and J are TRBV12-3 or TRBV12-4 and TRBJ2-1; tentative D call: TRBD2 (5 bases). This CDR3 has 14 residues. Between the trimmed V and J ends, which lost 10 bases and 0 bases, there was a span of 13 bases. CDR3 sequence: CAIRSGDSYNEQFF. In DNA, the CDR3 is TGTGCCATCAGGAGCGGAGACTCCTACAATGAGCAGTTCTTC.

The chain has TRBV2 and TRBJ1-5; no clear D. This CDR3 region has 16 residues. V lost 0 bases, J lost 2 bases, and 11 bases lay in between. Per germline, CDR1 SNHLY and CDR2 FYNNEI. In DNA, the CDR3 is TGTGCCAGCAGTGAAGCGCTTTCCCCGGGCAATCAGCCCCAGCATTTT. It specifies CASSEALSPGNQPQHF. The entire variable domain, with the rest obtained from reference TRBV2 and TRBJ1-5, is as follows: EPEVTQTPSHQVTQMGQEVILRCVPISNHLYFYWYRQILGQKVEFLVSFYNNEISEKSEIFDDQFSVERPDGSNFTLKIRSTKLEDSAMYFCASSEALSPGNQPQHFGDGTRLSIL.

The chain employs TRBV6-6 and TRBJ2-1; TRBD1 might be the D (6 bases). Germline lookup yields CDR1 MNHNY and CDR2 SVGAGI (reference sequence). The V and J ends lost 6 bases and 3 bases respectively, with 15 bases between them. The CDR3 consists of 15 residues. The CDR3 reads CASSSTGSNYNEQFF. For the CDR3, the DNA is TGTGCCAGCAGCTCCACAGGGAGCAACTACAATGAGCAGTTCTTC.

This clonotype showed up just a few times. The genes are TRBV28 and TRBJ1-2; no clear D gene. Germline V CDR1 and CDR2: MDHEN, SYDVKM. V lost 4 bases and J lost 8, with 11 bases in between. The CDR3 runs 12 residues. The chain's CDR3 is CASSSGAGGYTF. The CDR3 DNA reads TGTGCCAGCAGTTCCGGCGCTGGAGGCTACACCTTC.

This clonotype showed up just a few times. The chain joins TRBV19 to TRBJ2-1; TRBD1 is a possible D gene (5 bases). Germline assignment: CDR1 LNHDA and CDR2 SQIVND (reference sequence). The CDR3 consists of 15 residues. V was clipped by 3 bases and J by 6 bases, with 15 bases between them. CDR3 in amino acids: CASSILIGELNEQFF. CDR3 nucleotide sequence: TGTGCCAGTAGTATTTTGATAGGGGAACTCAATGAGCAGTTCTTC.

The rearrangement joins TRBV14 to TRBJ2-7; unclear D gene. The V end lost 1 base, the J end lost 0 bases, and 16 bases lay between the germline ends. The CDR3 spans 17 residues. From germline, CDR1 is SGHDN and CDR2 FVKESK. This CDR3 is CASSQGNSQSSSYEQYF. The CDR3 DNA is TGTGCCAGCAGCCAAGGAAACAGCCAGTCCAGCTCCTACGAGCAGTACTTC. The full variable domain, in which reference TRBV14 and TRBJ2-7 provide the parts outside the CDR3, is EAGVTQFPSHSVIEKGQTVTLRCDPISGHDNLYWYRRVMGKEIKFLLHFVKESKQDESGMPNNRFLAERTGGTYSTLKVQPAELEDSGVYFCASSQGNSQSSSYEQYFGPGTRLTVT.

The chain links TRBV29-1 to TRBJ2-2; 10 nucleotides agree with TRBD1. V lost 3 bases, J lost 4 bases, and 5 bases stayed unmatched. The CDR3 is 15 residues long. Germline assignment: CDR1 SQVTM and CDR2 ANQGSEA. CDR3 nucleotides: TGCAGCGTTGAGCCGGGACAGGGGACCACCGGGGAGCTGTTTTTT. Translation gives CSVEPGQGTTGELFF.

The chain links TRBV7-8 to TRBJ1-5; unclear D gene. Trimming removed 6 bases at V and 0 bases at J, with 18 bases between. Looked up from germline, CDR1 is SGHVS and CDR2 is FQNEAQ. CDR3 length equals 17 residues. As DNA, the CDR3 is TGTGCCAGCAGTTACGACGGCCGCACCGATAGCAATCAGCCCCAGCATTTT. This translates into CASSYDGRTDSNQPQHF.

This chain links TRBV6-5 with TRBJ2-5; D perhaps matches TRBD1 (7 bases). The CDR3 covers 14 residues. V shed 4 bases and J shed 10 bases, with 19 bases lying between them. From germline, CDR1 is MNHEY and CDR2 SVGAGI. The CDR3: CASSWRGQPSVQYF. The CDR3 DNA is TGTGCCAGCAGTTGGCGGGGACAGCCGTCGGTCCAGTACTTC.

V usage is TRBV24-1 and J usage is TRBJ2-1, with 10 bases fitting TRBD1. The V segment lost 3 bases and the J segment 3 bases; nucleotides outside the gene matches: 4. The length of the CDR3 is 16 residues. The germline CDR1 and CDR2 sequences are KGHDR and SFDVKD. The CDR3 nucleotides read TGTGCCACCAGTGATCCGGGACAGGGGAACTACAATGAGCAGTTCTTC. It is translated as CATSDPGQGNYNEQFF.

This clonotype was picked up a small number of times. The gene calls are TRBV6-6 and TRBJ1-1; D is possibly TRBD1 (5 bases). The germline CDR1 and CDR2 sequences are MNHNY and SVGAGI (reference sequence). V was pared by 7 bases and J by 3 bases, with 15 bases between. The CDR3 is 14 residues long. The CDR3 DNA follows: TGTGCCAGCAACTGGGGACGAATAGACACTGAAGCTTTCTTT. This codes for CASNWGRIDTEAFF.

This clonotype has just a few counts. This rearrangement joins TRBV7-8 to TRBJ2-3; unclear D gene. The CDR3 has 14 residues. The V end lost 6 bases, the J end lost 3 bases, and 13 bases lay between the germline ends. From germline, CDR1 is SGHVS and CDR2 FQNEAQ. CDR3 sequence reads: CASSPPVATDTQYF. As DNA, the CDR3 is TGTGCCAGCAGTCCCCCCGTAGCAACAGATACGCAGTATTTT.

This sequence joins TRBV2 and TRBJ2-7; tentative D call: TRBD1 (5 bases). Germline lookup yields CDR1 SNHLY and CDR2 FYNNEI. This CDR3 is 13 amino acids long. Trimming cost V 5 bases and J 2 bases, with 10 bases left between them. Written as DNA, the CDR3 is TGTGCCAGCAGTACAGGCGTACCCTACGAGCAGTACTTC. It codes for CASSTGVPYEQYF.